The present entry profiles one TCR beta chain with its context. Antigen: not known. Here immunoSEQ multiplex PCR was the method, and the copy in TCRdb shows in-frame clones only, minus some. The sample carries fewer than 800,000 clones, 70% to 90% recorded once. Trimming removed 8 bases at V and 4 bases at J, with 14 bases between. Germline V gene lookup returns CDR1 LNHDA and CDR2 SQIVND (reference sequence). This CDR3 has 14 residues. This entry comes from a study of Ad26.COV2.S vaccination and SARS-CoV-2 variants. Study results and limitations: Analytic work on TCR breadth and depth might have understated the full extent of total T cell responses.

Treatment here: some 20 received Ad26.COV2.S at low or high dose, single or two shots; roughly five received placebo; per-sample allocation not given. Specimens were obtained on day 63 following the first vaccine or placebo injection. The individual, an adult aged 18-55 years, was a donor in Boston. An Ad26 vector was used to express Wuhan-strain SARS-CoV-2 spike as the vaccine. The sequence was collected from a person between 18 and 59 years old who received the Ad26.COV2.S COVID-19 vaccine or a placebo. The rearrangement uses TRBV19 and TRBJ2-2, with D uncertain. Sequencing was performed on peripheral blood, taken in a trial of Ad26.COV2.S vaccine versus placebo. The CDR3 here is CASGYQWGTGELFF. The DNA for the CDR3 is TGTGCCAGTGGGTACCAGTGGGGCACCGGGGAGCTGTTTTTT.